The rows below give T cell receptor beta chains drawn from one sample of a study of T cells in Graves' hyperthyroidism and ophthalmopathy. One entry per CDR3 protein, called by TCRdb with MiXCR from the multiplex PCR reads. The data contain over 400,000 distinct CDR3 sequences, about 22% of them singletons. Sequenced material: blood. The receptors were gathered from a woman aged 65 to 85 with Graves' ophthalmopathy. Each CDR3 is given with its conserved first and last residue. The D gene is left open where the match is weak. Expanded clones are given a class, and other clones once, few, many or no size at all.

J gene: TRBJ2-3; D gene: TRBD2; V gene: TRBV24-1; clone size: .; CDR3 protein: CATSDQSGKGPDTQYF; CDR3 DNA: TGTGCCACCAGTGATCAAAGCGGGAAGGGTCCAGATACGCAGTATTTT
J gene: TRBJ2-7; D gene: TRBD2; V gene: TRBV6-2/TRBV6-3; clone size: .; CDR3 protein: CASSYLAGVTHEQYF; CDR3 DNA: TGTGCCAGCAGTTATCTAGCGGGAGTTACCCACGAGCAGTACTTC
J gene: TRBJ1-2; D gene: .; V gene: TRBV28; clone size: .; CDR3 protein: CASSKDRTYGYTF; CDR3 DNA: TGTGCCAGCAGTAAGGACAGAACTTATGGCTACACCTTC
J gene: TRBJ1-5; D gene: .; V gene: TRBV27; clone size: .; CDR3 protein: CASWRGEGRPQPQHF; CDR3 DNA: TGTGCCAGCTGGCGCGGGGAGGGTCGCCCTCAGCCCCAGCATTTT
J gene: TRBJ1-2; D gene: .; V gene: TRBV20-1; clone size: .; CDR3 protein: CSASAPGTYGYTF; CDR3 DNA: TGCAGTGCTAGTGCCCCGGGTACATATGGCTACACCTTC
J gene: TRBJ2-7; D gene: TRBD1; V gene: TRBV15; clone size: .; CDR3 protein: CATSRETGGAYEQYF; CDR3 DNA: TGTGCCACCAGCAGGGAGACAGGGGGGGCCTACGAGCAGTACTTC
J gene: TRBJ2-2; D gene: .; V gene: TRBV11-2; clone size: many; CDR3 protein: CASSLDSPGELFF; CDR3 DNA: TGTGCCAGCAGCTTGGACAGCCCCGGGGAGCTGTTTTTT
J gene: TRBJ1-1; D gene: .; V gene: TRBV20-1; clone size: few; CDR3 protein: CSALHPNTEAFF; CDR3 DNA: TGCAGTGCTTTACACCCGAACACTGAAGCTTTCTTT
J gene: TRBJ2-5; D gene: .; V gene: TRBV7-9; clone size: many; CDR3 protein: CASSLGGGGPETQYF; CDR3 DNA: TGTGCCAGCAGCTTGGGAGGAGGAGGTCCAGAGACCCAGTACTTC
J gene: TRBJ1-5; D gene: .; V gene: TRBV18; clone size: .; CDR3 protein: CASSPPGEGNQPQHF; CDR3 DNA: TGTGCCAGCTCACCACCAGGGGAAGGGAATCAGCCCCAGCATTTT
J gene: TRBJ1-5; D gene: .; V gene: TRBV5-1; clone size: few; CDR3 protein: CASSLGQGARNSNQPQHF; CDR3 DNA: TGCGCCAGCAGCTTGGGCCAGGGAGCAAGAAATAGCAATCAGCCCCAGCATTTT
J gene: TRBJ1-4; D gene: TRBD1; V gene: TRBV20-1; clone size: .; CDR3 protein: CSATDRGNEKLFF; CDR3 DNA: TGCAGTGCTACCGACAGGGGAAATGAAAAACTGTTTTTT
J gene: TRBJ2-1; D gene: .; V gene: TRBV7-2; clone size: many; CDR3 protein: CASSTRNQANEQFF; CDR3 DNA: TGTGCCAGCAGTACAAGGAACCAGGCCAATGAGCAGTTCTTC
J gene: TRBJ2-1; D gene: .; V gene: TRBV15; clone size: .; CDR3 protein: CATSRDRGSGEQFF; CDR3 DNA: TGTGCCACCAGCAGAGATCGGGGGTCGGGCGAGCAGTTCTTC
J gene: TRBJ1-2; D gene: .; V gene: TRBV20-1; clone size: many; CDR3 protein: CSAGGGYGYTF; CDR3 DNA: TGCAGTGCCGGGGGAGGCTATGGCTACACCTTC
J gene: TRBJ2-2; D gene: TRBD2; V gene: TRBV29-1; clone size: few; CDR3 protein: CSVGLAVNTGELFF; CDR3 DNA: TGCAGCGTCGGACTAGCGGTAAACACCGGGGAGCTGTTTTTT
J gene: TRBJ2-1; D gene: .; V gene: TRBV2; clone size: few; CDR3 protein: CASTGGQPYNEQFF; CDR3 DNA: TGTGCCAGCACCGGGGGACAGCCGTACAATGAGCAGTTCTTC
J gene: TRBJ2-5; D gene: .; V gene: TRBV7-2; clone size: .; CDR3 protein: CASSLGPKETQYF; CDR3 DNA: TGTGCCAGCAGCCTAGGACCGAAAGAGACCCAGTACTTC